These 32 T cell receptor beta chains came from one sample sequenced in a study of long-term antiretroviral therapy in people with HIV. An immunoSEQ assay, version v3.0, was performed at survey level. Sequencing was performed with immunoSEQ multiplex PCR; in TCRdb, only in-frame clones are kept and a portion is missing. The table records 20,000 to 25,000 clones, around four fifths of them present only once. Sequences were derived from unsorted PBMCs, sampled 1.6 years after starting antiretroviral therapy. The receptors shown here come from a middle-aged man with HIV.

DNA of the CDR3: TGTGCCAGCAGCCGTGGGACAGGGGGCGCGTACGAGCAGTACTTC. Protein: CASSRGTGGAYEQYF. The V gene is TRBV6-1, the J gene TRBJ2-7, with 12 bases identical to TRBD1. This CDR3 has 15 residues. V shed 6 bases and J 4 bases; nucleotides not matched to a gene: 7. Germline lookup yields CDR1 MNHNS and CDR2 SASEGT.

This clone has just a few counts. The chain recombines TRBV2 with TRBJ1-5; D call uncertain. The V end was cut by 4 bases, the J end by 4 bases, with 5 bases between. CDR1 and CDR2 from the germline V gene are SNHLY and FYNNEI. The CDR3 consists of 12 residues. CDR3 nucleotides: TGTGCCAGCAGTGTAGGAAATCAGCCCCAGCATTTT. Its protein is CASSVGNQPQHF.

The chain links TRBV5-4 to TRBJ2-7; D is unclear. The length of the CDR3 is 14 residues. With 0 bases removed from V and 3 bases from J, the gap between germline ends came to 10 bases. The germline gives CDR1 SGHNT, CDR2 YYREEE (reference sequence). The CDR3 loop is CASSLVGTDYEQYF. DNA of the CDR3: TGTGCCAGCAGCTTGGTGGGCACTGACTACGAGCAGTACTTC.

The J gene is TRBJ2-7, the V gene TRBV10-3; tentatively, D is TRBD1 (6 bases). Germline values: CDR1 ENHRY, CDR2 SYGVKD. V shed 6 bases and J shed 3 bases, with 9 bases lying between them. CDR3 length: 12 residues. The CDR3 sequence: CAIRDSLYEQYF. The CDR3 DNA reads as TGTGCCATCAGGGACAGCCTCTACGAGCAGTACTTC.

V and J are TRBV14 and TRBJ2-7, with TRBD1 matching 7 bases. J was trimmed by 2 bases and V by 3 bases; bases with no gene match: 7. Germline V lookup: CDR1 SGHDN, CDR2 FVKESK. The CDR3 is 15 residues long. The CDR3 region is CASSQLQGHAYEQYF. For the CDR3, the DNA is TGTGCCAGCAGCCAGCTACAGGGGCACGCCTACGAGCAGTACTTC. Together with reference TRBV14 and TRBJ2-7, the CDR3 gives the full variable domain: EAGVTQFPSHSVIEKGQTVTLRCDPISGHDNLYWYRRVMGKEIKFLLHFVKESKQDESGMPNNRFLAERTGGTYSTLKVQPAELEDSGVYFCASSQLQGHAYEQYFGPGTRLTVT.

The V gene is TRBV18, the J gene TRBJ2-7, with 14 positions matching TRBD2. The V gene end was trimmed by 3 bases and the J gene end by 6 bases; junction bases not matched to a gene: 7. This CDR3 comprises 16 residues. Germline V gives CDR1 KGHSH, CDR2 LQKENI. CDR3 residues: CASSPLGLAGAGEQYF. In nucleotides, the CDR3 is TGTGCCAGCTCACCGCTGGGACTAGCGGGAGCGGGCGAGCAGTACTTC.

This clone was seen just once. CDR3 in DNA: TGCAGCGTTGGAGGGGCCCAGGGGACAGGGGGGTATTTT. Protein: CSVGGAQGTGGYF. V usage is TRBV29-1 and J usage is TRBJ2-3, with 11 positions matching TRBD1. The CDR3 consists of 13 residues. In germline, CDR1 is SQVTM, CDR2 ANQGSEA. V trimming: 4 bases; J trimming: 14 bases; junction bases outside the gene matches: 11.

The chain uses TRBV29-1 and TRBJ2-3; D not resolved. V was pared by 1 base and J by 2 bases, with 7 bases between. Germline-derived CDR1 and CDR2 are SQVTM and ANQGSEA. There are 13 residues in the CDR3. The CDR3 spells CSVEGAVTDTQYF. DNA for the CDR3: TGCAGCGTTGAAGGGGCAGTCACAGATACGCAGTATTTT.

The rearrangement joins TRBV19 to TRBJ1-2, with D perhaps matching TRBD1 (6 bases). The CDR3 length is 13 residues. The germline V gene encodes CDR1 LNHDA and CDR2 SQIVND (reference sequence). V was cut by 3 bases and J by 4 bases, with 9 bases left in between. CDR3: CASSIDRTYGYTF. CDR3 nucleotides: TGTGCCAGTAGTATTGACAGGACCTATGGCTACACCTTC.

The chain joins TRBV9 to TRBJ2-1, with D perhaps given as TRBD1 or TRBD2 (6 bases each). The CDR3 runs 14 residues. Germline V gene data show CDR1 as SGDLS and CDR2 as YYNGEE. V dropped 0 bases and J dropped 7 bases, with 11 bases sitting between them. The chain's CDR3 is CASSVGGALNEQFF. In DNA, the CDR3 is TGTGCCAGCAGCGTAGGGGGGGCCTTAAATGAGCAGTTCTTC.

The CDR3 nucleotides are TGTGCCAGCAGCGCTGATTCCACGGCGGATGGCTACACCTTC. Protein sequence: CASSADSTADGYTF. V usage is TRBV5-4 and J usage is TRBJ1-2, with unresolved D. V lost 4 bases and J lost 6, with 16 bases in between. This CDR3 spans 14 amino acids. Per germline, CDR1 SGHNT and CDR2 YYREEE (reference sequence).

The rearrangement links TRBV18 to TRBJ1-3; unclear D gene. CDR3 length: 16 residues. V dropped 3 bases and J dropped 0 bases, with 12 bases sitting between them. Germline lookup yields CDR1 KGHSH and CDR2 LQKENI. The DNA of the CDR3 is TGTGCCAGCTCACCCTCGACGGGGAGCTCTGGAAACACCATATATTTT. Protein product: CASSPSTGSSGNTIYF.

The rearrangement joins TRBV4-2 to TRBJ2-3; 11 nucleotides agree with TRBD2. The CDR3 extends over 23 amino acids. The J segment lost 0 bases and the V segment lost 4 bases, leaving 24 bases of the junction unmatched. Germline-derived CDR1 and CDR2 are LGHNA and YNFKEQ. The CDR3 is CASSLLIPRGTSGESDSTDTQYF. CDR3 coding DNA: TGTGCCAGCAGCCTCCTTATCCCCCGAGGGACTAGCGGAGAGTCCGATAGCACAGATACGCAGTATTTT.

The rearrangement joins TRBV5-1 to TRBJ1-4, with D possibly being TRBD1 (5 bases). Germline CDR1 SGHRS, CDR2 YFSETQ. The CDR3 consists of 15 residues. Trimming took off 1 base at V and 4 bases at J, with 11 bases between the two ends. CDR3 residues: CASSLRGSRNEKLFF. As DNA, the CDR3 is TGCGCCAGCAGCTTGAGGGGCTCCCGTAATGAAAAACTGTTTTTT.

The chain carries TRBV14 and TRBJ1-2; D gene uncertain. CDR1 is SGHDN, CDR2 FVKESK, per germline. The germline V and J ends were trimmed by 4 bases and 0 bases, with 12 bases remaining between them. The CDR3 is 15 residues long. For the CDR3, the DNA is TGTGCCAGCAGCCGGCAGCCGGGGACTAACTATGGCTACACCTTC. Amino acid sequence: CASSRQPGTNYGYTF.

V and J are TRBV7-2 and TRBJ2-7; D unresolved. V dropped 5 bases and J dropped 4 bases, with 12 bases sitting between them. Germline V gene sequence: CDR1 SGHTA, CDR2 FQGNSA. This CDR3 spans 13 amino acids. CDR3 bases: TGTGCCAGCAGCCCGGTTGGAAGTTACGAGCAGTACTTC. It specifies CASSPVGSYEQYF.

The chain links TRBV7-2 to TRBJ2-7; the D is unclear. CDR1 SGHTA and CDR2 FQGNSA come from the germline V gene. This CDR3 contains 13 residues. The germline V and J ends were trimmed by 4 bases and 6 bases, with 13 bases remaining between them. The CDR3 DNA reads as TGTGCCAGCAGCTCGCCCCAGAAATCCGAGCAGTACTTC. Its protein is CASSSPQKSEQYF.

The chain employs TRBV19 and TRBJ1-2, with D hard to call. Germline lookup yields CDR1 LNHDA and CDR2 SQIVND (reference sequence). This CDR3 has 12 residues. V was pared by 6 bases and J by 0 bases, with 5 bases between. DNA for the CDR3: TGTGCCAGTAGCGGTGCTAACTATGGCTACACCTTC. This sequence encodes CASSGANYGYTF.

The V gene is TRBV19, the J gene TRBJ2-7; the match to TRBD1 covers 7 bases. The CDR3 has 13 amino acids. V shed 6 bases and J 6 bases; nucleotides not matched to a gene: 8. In germline, CDR1 is LNHDA, CDR2 SQIVND (reference sequence). CDR3 protein: CASRSDREVEQYF. For the CDR3, the DNA is TGTGCCAGTAGAAGTGACAGGGAAGTCGAGCAGTACTTC.

V is TRBV5-1 and J is TRBJ2-1, with D tentatively TRBD1 or TRBD2 (5 bases each). The CDR3 is made up of 16 amino acids. Trimming left V 0 bases short and J 6 bases short, with 16 bases between. In germline, CDR1 is SGHRS, CDR2 YFSETQ. CDR3: CASSLAGQPPSNEQFF. The DNA for the CDR3 is TGCGCCAGCAGCTTGGCGGGGCAACCCCCCTCCAATGAGCAGTTCTTC.

The CDR3 DNA reads as TGTGCCAGCAGATACCGACCCTGGGGGGGAGAAGGCGAGCAGTACTTC. It encodes CASRYRPWGGEGEQYF. The J gene is TRBJ2-7, the V gene TRBV6-5, with 7 bases that match TRBD2. The germline CDR1 and CDR2 sequences are MNHEY and SVGAGI. The CDR3 loop spans 16 amino acids. J gave up 6 bases and V 6 bases, and 17 bases lay outside the gene matches.

This chain links TRBV5-1 with TRBJ1-2, with D unclear. V lost 1 base to trimming and J lost 4 bases, with 11 bases between them. This CDR3 has 14 amino acids. Germline CDR1 and CDR2: SGHRS and YFSETQ. For the CDR3, the DNA is TGCGCCAGCAGCTTGCTGGCGGCCGCCTATGGCTACACCTTC. Protein product: CASSLLAAAYGYTF.

This chain joins TRBV5-5 and TRBJ1-5, with 7 bases aligning to TRBD1. This CDR3 spans 16 amino acids. CDR1 and CDR2 from the germline V gene are SGHKS and YYEKEE (reference sequence). The J segment lost 2 bases and the V segment lost 2 bases, leaving 7 bases of the junction unmatched. The CDR3 here is CASSFGGGRGNQPQHF. The CDR3 region has the DNA TGTGCCAGCAGCTTTGGAGGGGGCAGGGGCAATCAGCCCCAGCATTTT.

This clone was observed a single time. The chain uses TRBV15 and TRBJ2-2; no clear D. Trimming pared 0 bases from V and 3 bases from J, leaving 5 bases between. The CDR3 covers 14 residues. CDR1 is LNHNV and CDR2 is YYDKDF in the germline V gene (reference sequence). DNA for the CDR3: TGTGCCACCAGCAGAGATTTGGACACCGGGGAGCTGTTTTTT. This translates into CATSRDLDTGELFF.

The chain joins TRBV6-5 to TRBJ2-2, with D unresolved. The CDR3 runs to 15 residues. V was trimmed by 2 bases and J by 4 bases, leaving 11 bases between them. Per the germline V gene, CDR1 is MNHEY and CDR2 is SVGAGI. In nucleotides, the CDR3 is TGTGCCAGCAGTTACGGCGCTCCCGGCACCGGGGAGCTGTTTTTT. It is translated as CASSYGAPGTGELFF.

J is TRBJ2-7 and V is TRBV27; 7 bases are a match to TRBD2. Germline CDR1 and CDR2: MNHEY and SMNVEV (reference sequence). V was clipped by 3 bases and J by 9 bases; unmatched bases: 5. The CDR3 sequence is 12 residues long. CDR3 sequence (DNA): TGTGCCAGCAGTTTCCCCGGGGGGTGGCAGTACTTC. Translating it yields CASSFPGGWQYF.

The chain uses TRBV9 and TRBJ1-2, with D unclear. The CDR3 is 16 amino acids. The V gene lost 0 bases and the J gene lost 4 bases, with 16 bases spanning the gap. CDR1 and CDR2 (germline): SGDLS, YYNGEE. For the CDR3, the DNA is TGTGCCAGCAGCGTAGGGTTCGTGGGGTCCGCCTATGGCTACACCTTC. Translating gives CASSVGFVGSAYGYTF.

V gene TRBV7-9 combines with J gene TRBJ1-2; tentatively, D is TRBD1 (5 bases). The CDR3 is 15 amino acids. The ends were cut back, 2 bases at V and 9 bases at J, with 19 bases in the middle. The germline V gene has CDR1 SEHNR and CDR2 FQNEAQ (reference sequence). CDR3 in DNA: TGTGCCAGCAGCTTACTTACGGGACCTATAGATCGCTACACCTTC. Protein: CASSLLTGPIDRYTF.

There are a few counts of this clone. The conserved phenylalanine or tryptophan normally closing the CDR3 is absent here, so this likely arose from a read error. The DNA is left out, because the CDR3 cannot be placed on it with certainty; the CDR3 is given as TCRdb lists it. V usage is TRBV2 and J usage is TRBJ2-7; TRBD1 is the table's D call, not checked against the DNA. The CDR3 has 8 residues if both end residues are counted. CDR1 is SNHLY and CDR2 is FYNNEI in the germline V gene. The CDR3 is CASGTTGQ.

This clone has only one observation. The chain is built from TRBV5-1 and TRBJ1-1, with D possibly being TRBD1 (5 bases). The CDR3 is made up of 13 amino acids. In germline, CDR1 is SGHRS, CDR2 YFSETQ. Trimming took 2 bases from V and 10 from J, leaving 15 bases between them. The CDR3 region has the DNA TGCGCCAGCAGCTTTGCCCCACGGGACGGAGCTTTCTTT. Its translation is CASSFAPRDGAFF. Full variable domain (missing parts from reference TRBV5-1 and TRBJ1-1): KAGVTQTPRYLIKTRGQQVTLSCSPISGHRSVSWYQQTPGQGLQFLFEYFSETQRNKGNFPGRFSGRQFSNSRSEMNVSTLELGDSALYLCASSFAPRDGAFFGQGTRLTVV.

The CDR3 nucleotides are TGTGCCAGCTTCCCGACCGTAAGCAGCTCCTACAATGAGCAGTTCTTC. It encodes CASFPTVSSSYNEQFF. The chain links TRBV18 to TRBJ2-1; D not certain. CDR3 size: 16 residues. Trimming took off 7 bases at V and 0 bases at J, with 16 bases between the two ends. Germline lookup yields CDR1 KGHSH and CDR2 LQKENI.

This clone occurred a few times. The chain employs TRBV19 and TRBJ1-2, with D unclear. Between the trimmed V and J ends, which lost 5 bases and 4 bases, there was a span of 14 bases. The CDR3 is 14 residues long. Germline loops: CDR1 LNHDA, CDR2 SQIVND (reference sequence). The CDR3 spells CASSAPPGSYGYTF. Here the CDR3 DNA reads TGTGCCAGTAGTGCGCCCCCCGGAAGCTATGGCTACACCTTC.